This TCR beta chain is drawn from a study of T cells expressing NK-cell markers. TCRdb processed the 5' RACE reads again and assigns one entry to each CDR3 protein, with no DNA. Reported are about 260,000 distinct CDR3 sequences; the ten largest clones contain under 0.5%. Germline V CDR1 and CDR2: ENHRY, SYGVKD. The CDR3 covers 13 residues. The J gene is TRBJ2-1, the V gene TRBV10-3; TCRdb calls TRBD2, which cannot be checked without DNA. The sample taken for sequencing was blood T cells: a sorted CD56 or NKG2C T cell subset, CD4+ or CD8+ T cells, or bulk PBMC T cells (not recorded which). This clonotype originated in a man between 18 and 29 years old in good health. CDR3 sequence reads: CAIRGTGVDEQFF.